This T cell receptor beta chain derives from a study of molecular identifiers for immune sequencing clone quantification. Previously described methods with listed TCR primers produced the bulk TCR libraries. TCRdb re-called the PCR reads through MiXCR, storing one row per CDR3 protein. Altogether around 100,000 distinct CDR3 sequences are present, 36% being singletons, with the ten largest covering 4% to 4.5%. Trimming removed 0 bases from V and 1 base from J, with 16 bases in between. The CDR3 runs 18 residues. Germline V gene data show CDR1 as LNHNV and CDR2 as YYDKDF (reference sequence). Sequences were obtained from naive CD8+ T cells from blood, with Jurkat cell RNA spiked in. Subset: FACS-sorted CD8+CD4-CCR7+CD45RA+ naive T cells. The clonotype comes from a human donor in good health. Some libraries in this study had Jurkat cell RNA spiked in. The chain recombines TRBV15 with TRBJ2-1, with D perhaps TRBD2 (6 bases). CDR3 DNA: TGTGCCACCAGCAGAGATGGACTATCCGGGATTTCCTACAATGAGCAGTTCTTC. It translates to CATSRDGLSGISYNEQFF.